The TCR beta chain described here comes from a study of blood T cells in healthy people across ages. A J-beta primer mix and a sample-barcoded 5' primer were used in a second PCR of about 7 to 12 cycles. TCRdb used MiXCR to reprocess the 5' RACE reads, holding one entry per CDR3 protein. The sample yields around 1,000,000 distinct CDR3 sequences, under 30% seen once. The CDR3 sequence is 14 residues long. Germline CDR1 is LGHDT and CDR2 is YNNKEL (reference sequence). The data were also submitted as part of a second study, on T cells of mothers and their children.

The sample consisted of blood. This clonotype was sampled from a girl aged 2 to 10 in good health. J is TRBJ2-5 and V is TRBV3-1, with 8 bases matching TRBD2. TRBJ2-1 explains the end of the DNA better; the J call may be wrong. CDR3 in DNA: TGTGCCAGCAGCCAAGTAACTAGCGGCCGGGAGCAGTTCTTC. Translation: CASSQVTSGREQFF.